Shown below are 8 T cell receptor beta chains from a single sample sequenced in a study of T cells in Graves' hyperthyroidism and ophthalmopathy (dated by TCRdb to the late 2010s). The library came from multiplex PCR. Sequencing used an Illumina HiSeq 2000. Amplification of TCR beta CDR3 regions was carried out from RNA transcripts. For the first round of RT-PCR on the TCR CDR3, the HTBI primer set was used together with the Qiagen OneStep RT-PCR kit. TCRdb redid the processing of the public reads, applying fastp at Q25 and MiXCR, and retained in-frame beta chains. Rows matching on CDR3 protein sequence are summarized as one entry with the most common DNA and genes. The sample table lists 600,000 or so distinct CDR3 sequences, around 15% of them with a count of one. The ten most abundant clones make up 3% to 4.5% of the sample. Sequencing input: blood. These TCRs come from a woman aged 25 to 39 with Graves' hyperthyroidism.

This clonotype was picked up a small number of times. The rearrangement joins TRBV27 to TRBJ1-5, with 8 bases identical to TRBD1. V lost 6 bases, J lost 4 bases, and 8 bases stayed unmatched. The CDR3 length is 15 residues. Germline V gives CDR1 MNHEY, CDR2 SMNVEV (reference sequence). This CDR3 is CASSSGTGPNQPQHF. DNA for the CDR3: TGTGCCAGCAGCTCAGGGACAGGCCCTAATCAGCCCCAGCATTTT.

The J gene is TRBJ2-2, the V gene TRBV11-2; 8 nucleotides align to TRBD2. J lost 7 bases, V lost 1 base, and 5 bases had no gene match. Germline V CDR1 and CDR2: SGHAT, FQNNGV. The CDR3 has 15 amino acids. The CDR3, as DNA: TGTGCCAGCAGCTTAGCGGGAGGGCCTGGCGGGGAGCTGTTTTTT. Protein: CASSLAGGPGGELFF.

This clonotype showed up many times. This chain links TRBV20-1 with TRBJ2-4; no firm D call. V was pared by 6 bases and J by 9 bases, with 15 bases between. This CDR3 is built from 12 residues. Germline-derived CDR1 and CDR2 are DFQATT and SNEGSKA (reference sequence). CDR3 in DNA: TGCAGTGCAAGGTTATCTGGTGGCATTCAGTACTTC. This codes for CSARLSGGIQYF.

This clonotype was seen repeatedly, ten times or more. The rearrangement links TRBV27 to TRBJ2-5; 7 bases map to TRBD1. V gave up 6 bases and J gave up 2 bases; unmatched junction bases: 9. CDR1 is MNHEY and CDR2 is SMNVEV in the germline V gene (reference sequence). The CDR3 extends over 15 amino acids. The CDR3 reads CASSSALDRQETQYF. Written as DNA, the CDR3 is TGTGCCAGCAGCTCGGCCTTGGACAGGCAAGAGACCCAGTACTTC.

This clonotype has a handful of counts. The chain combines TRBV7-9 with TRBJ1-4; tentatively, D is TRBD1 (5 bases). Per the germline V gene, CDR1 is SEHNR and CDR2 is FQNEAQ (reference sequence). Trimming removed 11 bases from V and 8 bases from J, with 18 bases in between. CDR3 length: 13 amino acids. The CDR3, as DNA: TGTGCCTCCGGGGCCTCTGGGAGGGAAAAACTGTTTTTT. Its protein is CASGASGREKLFF.

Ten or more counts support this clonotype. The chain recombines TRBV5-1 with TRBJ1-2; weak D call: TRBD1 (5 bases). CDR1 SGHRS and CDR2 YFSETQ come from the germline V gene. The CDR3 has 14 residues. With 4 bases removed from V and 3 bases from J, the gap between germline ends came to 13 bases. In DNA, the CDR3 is TGCGCCAGCAGCATACGGGACGGCCACTATGGCTACACCTTC. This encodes CASSIRDGHYGYTF.

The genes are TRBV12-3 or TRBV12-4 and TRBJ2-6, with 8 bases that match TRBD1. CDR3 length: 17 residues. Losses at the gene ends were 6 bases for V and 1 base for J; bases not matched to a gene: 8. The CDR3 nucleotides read TGTGCCAGCAGCCCACAGGGGGTAGAATCTGGGGCCAACGTCCTGACTTTC. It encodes CASSPQGVESGANVLTF.

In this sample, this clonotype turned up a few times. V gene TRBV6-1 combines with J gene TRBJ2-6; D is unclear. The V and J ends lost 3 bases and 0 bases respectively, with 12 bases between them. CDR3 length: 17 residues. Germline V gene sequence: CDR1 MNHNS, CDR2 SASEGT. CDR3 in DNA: TGTGCCAGCAGTGACCGCTTGTTGGGCTCTGGGGCCAACGTCCTGACTTTC. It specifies CASSDRLLGSGANVLTF.